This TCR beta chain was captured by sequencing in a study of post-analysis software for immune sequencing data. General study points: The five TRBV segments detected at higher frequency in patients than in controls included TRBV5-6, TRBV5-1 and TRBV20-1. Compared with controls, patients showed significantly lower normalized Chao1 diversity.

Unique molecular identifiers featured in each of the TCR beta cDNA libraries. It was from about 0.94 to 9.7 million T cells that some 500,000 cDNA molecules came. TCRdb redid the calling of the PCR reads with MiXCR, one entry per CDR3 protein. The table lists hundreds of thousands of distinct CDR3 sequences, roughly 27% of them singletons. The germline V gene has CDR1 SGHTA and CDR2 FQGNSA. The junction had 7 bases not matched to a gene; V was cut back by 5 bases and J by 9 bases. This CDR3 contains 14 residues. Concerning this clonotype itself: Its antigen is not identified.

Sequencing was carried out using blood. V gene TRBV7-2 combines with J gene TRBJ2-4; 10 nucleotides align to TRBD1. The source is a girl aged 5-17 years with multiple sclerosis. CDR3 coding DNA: TGTGCCAGCAGCCCCTCCCGGACAGGGGGCATTCAGTACTTC. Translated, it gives CASSPSRTGGIQYF.